The 21 T cell receptor beta chains reported below all come from one sample, sequenced in a study of lymphopenia after photon versus proton radiotherapy. Sequencing used immunoSEQ multiplex PCR; TCRdb keeps in-frame clones, though not all of them. Of some 41,000 clones in the sample, approximately 86% were seen once. Here the sequenced sample was peripheral blood, taken from a patient treated with proton-based radiotherapy. The receptors stem from a woman in her 70s with pancreatic cancer. Some clones in this sample may be carry-over from other donors' samples.

This sequence joins TRBV28 and TRBJ1-2; a possible D gene is TRBD1 (6 bases). Germline loops: CDR1 MDHEN, CDR2 SYDVKM. With 8 bases removed from V and 8 bases from J, the gap between germline ends came to 15 bases. The CDR3 has 12 amino acids. CDR3 region: CASYSGVGGYTF. The CDR3 nucleotides are TGTGCCAGCTACTCAGGGGTGGGGGGCTACACCTTC.

This chain joins TRBV28 and TRBJ1-1; 7 bases are a match to TRBD1. V gave up 5 bases and J gave up 1 base; unmatched junction bases: 4. Germline CDR1 reads MDHEN; CDR2 reads SYDVKM. CDR3 size: 14 residues. The CDR3 region is CASSTRTGNTEAFF. The CDR3 DNA sequence: TGTGCCAGCAGTACCCGGACAGGGAACACTGAAGCTTTCTTT. Full variable domain (outside the CDR3, taken from reference TRBV28 and TRBJ1-1): DVKVTQSSRYLVKRTGEKVFLECVQDMDHENMFWYRQDPGLGLRLIYFSYDVKMKEKGDIPEGYSVSREKKERFSLILESASTNQTSMYLCASSTRTGNTEAFFGQGTRLTVV.

The chain uses TRBV10-1 and TRBJ2-2; 8 nucleotides line up with TRBD1. V gave up 8 bases and J gave up 5 bases; unmatched junction bases: 1. This CDR3 comprises 12 residues. The germline CDR1 and CDR2 sequences are WNHNN and SYGVQD (reference sequence). Written as DNA, the CDR3 is TGCGCCAGCGACAGGGGTACCGGGGAGCTGTTTTTT. Encoded protein: CASDRGTGELFF.

About this clone itself: Other DNA sequences within the sample encode an identical CDR3. V usage is TRBV7-2 and J usage is TRBJ2-7, with 7 positions matching TRBD2. V shed 1 base and J 1 base; nucleotides not matched to a gene: 4. CDR1 is SGHTA, CDR2 FQGNSA, per germline. The CDR3 covers 15 residues. The CDR3 nucleotides are TGTGCCAGCAGCTTAGGGCTAGCGGTTTCCTACGAGCAGTACTTC. Translated: CASSLGLAVSYEQYF.

The chain couples TRBV28 to TRBJ1-1; D gene unclear. CDR3 size: 15 residues. CDR1 is MDHEN, CDR2 SYDVKM, per germline. With 2 bases removed from V and 1 base from J, the gap between germline ends came to 11 bases. The DNA of the CDR3 is TGTGCCAGCAGTTTAAACTGGCAGCAGAACACTGAAGCTTTCTTT. Translated, it gives CASSLNWQQNTEAFF.

The rearrangement links TRBV6-6 to TRBJ2-7, with D perhaps matching TRBD1 or TRBD2 (6 bases each). The CDR3 is made up of 15 amino acids. Germline V CDR1 and CDR2: MNHNY, SVGAGI (reference sequence). V was cut by 7 bases and J by 2 bases, with 18 bases left in between. The CDR3 spells CASIEEGGQTYEQYF. CDR3 nucleotide sequence: TGTGCCAGCATCGAGGAGGGAGGACAGACCTACGAGCAGTACTTC.

The chain has TRBV5-1 and TRBJ2-3, with 7 bases identical to TRBD2. J was trimmed by 7 bases and V by 7 bases; bases with no gene match: 12. The germline V gene has CDR1 SGHRS and CDR2 YFSETQ. This CDR3 contains 14 residues. Written as DNA, the CDR3 is TGCGCCAGCCACCAACAAGCGGGGCTAAATACGCAGTATTTT. Translation gives CASHQQAGLNTQYF.

The chain has TRBV15 and TRBJ2-2; 15 nucleotides align to TRBD2. V shed 4 bases and J 4 bases; nucleotides not matched to a gene: 7. Germline-derived CDR1 and CDR2 are LNHNV and YYDKDF (reference sequence). This CDR3 is 18 amino acids long. CDR3 in amino acids: CATSTRTSGRAGTGELFF. CDR3 coding DNA: TGTGCCACCAGCACACGGACTAGCGGGAGGGCGGGCACCGGGGAGCTGTTTTTT.

The rearrangement joins TRBV7-2 to TRBJ2-6, with D unresolved. Trimming removed 5 bases at V and 0 bases at J, with 5 bases between. This CDR3 spans 14 amino acids. Germline loops: CDR1 SGHTA, CDR2 FQGNSA. The CDR3, as DNA: TGTGCCAGCAGCCGTCCCTCTGGGGCCAACGTCCTGACTTTC. Translated, it gives CASSRPSGANVLTF.

Notes on this clone: The junction shows a germline mismatch at one end, possibly a read error. The rearrangement joins TRBV4-3 to TRBJ2-3, with D possibly TRBD2 on 6 matching bases. Germline CDR1 LGHNA, CDR2 YSLEER. This CDR3 has 14 amino acids. CDR3 nucleotides: TGCGCCAGCAGCCAAGAGATAGGGCCGGGACTGGCAATTTTT. This codes for CASSQEIGPGLAIF.

This sequence joins TRBV7-8 and TRBJ2-1; tentatively, D is TRBD1 (5 bases). Germline lookup yields CDR1 SGHVS and CDR2 FQNEAQ. CDR3 length: 13 amino acids. V gave up 5 bases and J gave up 4 bases, with 9 bases separating them. The CDR3 region is CASSLRQYNEQFF. CDR3 sequence (DNA): TGTGCCAGCAGCCTCCGACAGTACAATGAGCAGTTCTTC.

The gene calls are TRBV19 and TRBJ1-1; 7 nucleotides line up with TRBD1. The J segment lost 0 bases and the V segment lost 5 bases, leaving 3 bases of the junction unmatched. There are 14 residues in the CDR3. Per germline, CDR1 LNHDA and CDR2 SQIVND (reference sequence). CDR3 nucleotides: TGTGCCAGTAGTCCACAGGGGTTGAACACTGAAGCTTTCTTT. Encoded protein: CASSPQGLNTEAFF.

The gene calls are TRBV4-3 and TRBJ2-7; D is perhaps TRBD2 (6 bases). Per the germline V gene, CDR1 is LGHNA and CDR2 is YSLEER. The CDR3 covers 16 residues. Between the trimmed V and J ends, which lost 0 bases and 3 bases, there was a span of 15 bases. This CDR3 reads CASSQEYPGEGYEQYF. DNA of the CDR3: TGCGCCAGCAGCCAAGAGTATCCGGGAGAGGGCTACGAGCAGTACTTC.

This clone was detected only once. The V call is TRBV9, the J call TRBJ2-2, with D hard to call. Germline CDR1 reads SGDLS; CDR2 reads YYNGEE. This CDR3 is built from 13 residues. The V gene lost 6 bases and the J gene lost 2 bases, with 8 bases spanning the gap. The CDR3 DNA is TGTGCCAGCAACCCATTCAACACCGGGGAGCTGTTTTTT. Residues: CASNPFNTGELFF. Based on the CDR3 plus reference TRBV9 and TRBJ2-2, the full variable domain is DSGVTQTPKHLITATGQRVTLRCSPRSGDLSVYWYQQSLDQGLQFLIQYYNGEERAKGNILERFSAQQFPDLHSELNLSSLELGDSALYFCASNPFNTGELFFGEGSRLTVL.

V gene TRBV28 combines with J gene TRBJ2-2, with TRBD2 matching over 10 bases. CDR1 and CDR2 from the germline V gene are MDHEN and SYDVKM. The ends lost 5 bases at V and 8 bases at J; junction bases unmatched: 11. CDR3 length: 16 amino acids. The CDR3 loop reads CASSRAGLAVRGELFF. As DNA, the CDR3 is TGTGCCAGCAGTAGAGCCGGACTAGCGGTGAGGGGGGAGCTGTTTTTT.

The V call is TRBV6-5, the J call TRBJ1-4; no firm D call. The CDR3 runs to 15 residues. Germline CDR1 is MNHEY and CDR2 is SVGAGI. The V and J ends lost 6 bases and 8 bases respectively, with 19 bases between them. The CDR3 protein is CASSSTAPFGEKLFF. Here the CDR3 DNA reads TGTGCCAGCAGCTCTACTGCGCCCTTTGGCGAAAAACTGTTTTTT.

The chain joins TRBV6-5 to TRBJ2-5, with 7 bases that match TRBD1. Germline CDR1 is MNHEY and CDR2 is SVGAGI. This CDR3 has 14 residues. V gave up 6 bases and J gave up 4 bases; unmatched junction bases: 8. CDR3 nucleotide sequence: TGTGCCAGCAGCAAATTGACAGGGAGAGAGACCCAGTACTTC. Residues: CASSKLTGRETQYF.

The V and J genes are TRBV11-2 and TRBJ2-2; 9 positions agree with TRBD2. The germline V gene has CDR1 SGHAT and CDR2 FQNNGV. This CDR3 contains 16 residues. V shed 2 bases, J shed 6 bases, and the junction held 7 bases outside the gene matches. CDR3 nucleotides: TGTGCCAGCAGCTTATCGCTAGCGGGAATCTCCGGGGAGCTGTTTTTT. Amino acids: CASSLSLAGISGELFF.

Only one count was recorded for this clone. The J gene is TRBJ2-1, the V gene TRBV2, with 10 bases identical to TRBD2. The CDR3 is made up of 15 amino acids. J was trimmed by 7 bases and V by 3 bases; bases with no gene match: 6. The germline V gene encodes CDR1 SNHLY and CDR2 FYNNEI. CDR3 sequence: CASSDRLAGANEQFF. For the CDR3, the DNA is TGTGCCAGCAGTGATCGGCTAGCGGGAGCGAATGAGCAGTTCTTC.

The V and J genes are TRBV19 and TRBJ2-7, with 11 bases matching TRBD2. The CDR3 has 15 residues. The trim removed 6 bases at V and 1 base at J, leaving 5 bases unmatched. Germline CDR1 and CDR2: LNHDA and SQIVND (reference sequence). CDR3 in amino acids: CASRLGLAESYEQYF. In DNA, the CDR3 is TGTGCCAGTAGATTGGGACTAGCGGAGTCCTACGAGCAGTACTTC.

The chain couples TRBV7-2 to TRBJ2-3; D is ambiguous. Trimming took 2 bases from V and 4 from J, leaving 10 bases between them. The V gene's germline CDR1 is SGHTA and CDR2 FQGNSA. This CDR3 spans 14 amino acids. Here the CDR3 DNA reads TGTGCCAGCAGCTTAAATAGGGCCCCAGATACGCAGTATTTT. Protein sequence: CASSLNRAPDTQYF.